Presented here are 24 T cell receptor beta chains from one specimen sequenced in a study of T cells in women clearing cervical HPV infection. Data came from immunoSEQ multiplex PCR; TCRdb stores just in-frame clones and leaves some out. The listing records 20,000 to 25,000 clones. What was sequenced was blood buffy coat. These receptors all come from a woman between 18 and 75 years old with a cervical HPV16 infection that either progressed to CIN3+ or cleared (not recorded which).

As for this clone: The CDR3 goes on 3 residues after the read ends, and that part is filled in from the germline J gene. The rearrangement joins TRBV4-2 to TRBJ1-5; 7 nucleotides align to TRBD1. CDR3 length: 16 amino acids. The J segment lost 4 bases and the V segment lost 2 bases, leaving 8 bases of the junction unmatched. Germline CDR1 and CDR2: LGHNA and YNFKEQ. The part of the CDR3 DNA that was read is TGTGCCAGCAGCCAAACCGGGACAGACGAAAATCAGCCC. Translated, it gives CASSQTGTDENQP. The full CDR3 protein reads CASSQTGTDENQPQHF.

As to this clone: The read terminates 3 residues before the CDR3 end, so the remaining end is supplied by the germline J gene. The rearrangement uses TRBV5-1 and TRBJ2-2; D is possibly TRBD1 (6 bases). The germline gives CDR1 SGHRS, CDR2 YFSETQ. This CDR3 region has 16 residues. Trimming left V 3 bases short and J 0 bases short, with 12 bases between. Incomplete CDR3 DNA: TGCGCCAGCAGCTCCTCCGGGACAACGAACACCGGGGAG. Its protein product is CASSSSGTTNTGE. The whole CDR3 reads CASSSSGTTNTGELFF.

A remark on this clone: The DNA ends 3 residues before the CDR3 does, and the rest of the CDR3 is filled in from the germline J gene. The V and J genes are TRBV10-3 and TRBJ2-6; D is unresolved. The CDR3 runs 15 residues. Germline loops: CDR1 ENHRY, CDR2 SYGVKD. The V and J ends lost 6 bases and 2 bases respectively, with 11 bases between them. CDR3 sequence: CAISPKVPGANVLTF. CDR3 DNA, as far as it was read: TGTGCCATCAGCCCGAAGGTACCTGGGGCCAACGTC.

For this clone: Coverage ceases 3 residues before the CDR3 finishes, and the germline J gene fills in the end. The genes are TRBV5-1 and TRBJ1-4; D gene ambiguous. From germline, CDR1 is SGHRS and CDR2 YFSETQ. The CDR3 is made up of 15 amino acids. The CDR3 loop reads CASSLGGNIGSPLFF. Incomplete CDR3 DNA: TGCGCCAGCAGCTTGGGCGGAAACATAGGTTCACCA.

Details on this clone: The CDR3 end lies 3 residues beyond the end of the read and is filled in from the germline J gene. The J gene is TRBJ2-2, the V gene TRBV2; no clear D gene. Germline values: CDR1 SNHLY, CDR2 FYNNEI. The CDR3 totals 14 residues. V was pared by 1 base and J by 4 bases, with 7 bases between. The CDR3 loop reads CASSEGYPTGELFF. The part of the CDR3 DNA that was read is TGTGCCAGCAGTGAAGGCTATCCCACCGGGGAG. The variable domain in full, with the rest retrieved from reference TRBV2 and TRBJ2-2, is EPEVTQTPSHQVTQMGQEVILRCVPISNHLYFYWYRQILGQKVEFLVSFYNNEISEKSEIFDDQFSVERPDGSNFTLKIRSTKLEDSAMYFCASSEGYPTGELFFGEGSRLTVL.

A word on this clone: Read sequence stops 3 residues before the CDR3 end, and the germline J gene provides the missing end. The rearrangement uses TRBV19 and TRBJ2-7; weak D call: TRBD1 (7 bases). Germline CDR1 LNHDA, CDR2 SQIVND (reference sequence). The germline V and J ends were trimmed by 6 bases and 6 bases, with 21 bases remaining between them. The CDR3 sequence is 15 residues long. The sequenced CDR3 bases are TGTGCCAGTAGGGTAAGCGGAGGGGGCCTCGGCGAG. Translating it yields CASRVSGGGLGE. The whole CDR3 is CASRVSGGGLGEQYF. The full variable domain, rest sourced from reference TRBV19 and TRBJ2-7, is DGGITQSPKYLFRKEGQNVTLSCEQNLNHDAMYWYRQDPGQGLRLIYYSQIVNDFQKGDIAEGYSVSREKKESFPLTVTSAQKNPTAFYLCASRVSGGGLGEQYFGPGTRLTVT.

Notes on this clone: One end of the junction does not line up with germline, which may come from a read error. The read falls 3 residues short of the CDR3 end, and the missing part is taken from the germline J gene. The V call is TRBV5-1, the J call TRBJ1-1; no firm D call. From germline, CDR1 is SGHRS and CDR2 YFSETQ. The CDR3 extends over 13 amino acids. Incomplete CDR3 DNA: TGCGCCAGCAGATTGGCAGGGAACACTGAA. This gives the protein CASRLAGNTE. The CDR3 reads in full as CASRLAGNTEAFF.

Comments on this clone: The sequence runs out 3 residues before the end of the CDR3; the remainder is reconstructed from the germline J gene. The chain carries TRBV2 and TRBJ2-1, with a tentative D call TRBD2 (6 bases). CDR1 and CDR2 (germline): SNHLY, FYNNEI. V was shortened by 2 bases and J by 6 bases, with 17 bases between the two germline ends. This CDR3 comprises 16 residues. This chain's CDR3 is CASSERDSLLRNEQFF. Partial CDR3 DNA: TGTGCCAGCAGTGAAAGGGACTCCTTATTGCGCAATGAG.

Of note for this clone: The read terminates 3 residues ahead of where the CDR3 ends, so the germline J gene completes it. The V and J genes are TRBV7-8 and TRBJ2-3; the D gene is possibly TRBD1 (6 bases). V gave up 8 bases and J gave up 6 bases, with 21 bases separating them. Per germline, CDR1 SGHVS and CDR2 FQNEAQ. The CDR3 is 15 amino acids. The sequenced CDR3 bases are TGTGCCAGCCTTTCGTCTAGGGGGATTGGCGATACG. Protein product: CASLSSRGIGDT. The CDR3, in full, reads CASLSSRGIGDTQYF.

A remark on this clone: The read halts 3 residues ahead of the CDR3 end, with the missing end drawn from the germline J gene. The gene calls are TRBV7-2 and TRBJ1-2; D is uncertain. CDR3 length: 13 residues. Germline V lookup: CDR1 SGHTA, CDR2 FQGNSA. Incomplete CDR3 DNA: TGTGCCAGCAGTCCGAAGAGCTCCTACGAC. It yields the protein CASSPKSSYD. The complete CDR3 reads CASSPKSSYDYTF.

CDR3 loop: CASSLAQGIDEQYF. The CDR3 bases that were read are TGCGCCAGCAGCTTGGCGCAGGGAATCGACGAG. The V call is TRBV5-1, the J call TRBJ2-7; a weak D match, TRBD1 (5 bases). The read comes to an end 3 residues before the CDR3 does, leaving the germline J gene to fill in the end. The CDR3 loop spans 14 amino acids. V lost 0 bases to trimming and J lost 5 bases, with 12 bases between them. Germline CDR1 and CDR2: SGHRS and YFSETQ. Complete variable domain (other parts from reference TRBV5-1 and TRBJ2-7): KAGVTQTPRYLIKTRGQQVTLSCSPISGHRSVSWYQQTPGQGLQFLFEYFSETQRNKGNFPGRFSGRQFSNSRSEMNVSTLELGDSALYLCASSLAQGIDEQYFGPGTRLTVT.

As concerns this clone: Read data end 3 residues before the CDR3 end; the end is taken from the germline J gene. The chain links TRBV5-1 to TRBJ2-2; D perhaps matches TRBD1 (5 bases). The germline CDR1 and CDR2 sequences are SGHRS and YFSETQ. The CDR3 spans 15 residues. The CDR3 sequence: CASSFIGVQGSPLFF. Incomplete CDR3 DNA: TGCGCCAGCAGCTTCATAGGGGTTCAGGGTTCACCG. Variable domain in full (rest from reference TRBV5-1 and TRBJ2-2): KAGVTQTPRYLIKTRGQQVTLSCSPISGHRSVSWYQQTPGQGLQFLFEYFSETQRNKGNFPGRFSGRQFSNSRSEMNVSTLELGDSALYLCASSFIGVQGSPLFFGEGSRLTVL.

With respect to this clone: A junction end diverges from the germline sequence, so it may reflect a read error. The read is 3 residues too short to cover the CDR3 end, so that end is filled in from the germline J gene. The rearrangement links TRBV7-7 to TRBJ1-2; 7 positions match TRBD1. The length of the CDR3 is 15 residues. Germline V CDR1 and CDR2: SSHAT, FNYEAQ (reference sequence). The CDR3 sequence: CASSLLAGGTDTYTF. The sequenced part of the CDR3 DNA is TGTGCTAGCAGCTTACTAGCGGGAGGGACAGATACC.

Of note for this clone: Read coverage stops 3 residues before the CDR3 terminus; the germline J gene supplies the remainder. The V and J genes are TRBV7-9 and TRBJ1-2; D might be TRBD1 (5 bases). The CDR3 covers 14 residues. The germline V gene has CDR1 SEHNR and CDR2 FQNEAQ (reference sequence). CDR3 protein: CASSVAGREHDYTF. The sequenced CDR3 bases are TGTGCCAGCAGCGTCGCCGGCAGGGAGCACGAC.

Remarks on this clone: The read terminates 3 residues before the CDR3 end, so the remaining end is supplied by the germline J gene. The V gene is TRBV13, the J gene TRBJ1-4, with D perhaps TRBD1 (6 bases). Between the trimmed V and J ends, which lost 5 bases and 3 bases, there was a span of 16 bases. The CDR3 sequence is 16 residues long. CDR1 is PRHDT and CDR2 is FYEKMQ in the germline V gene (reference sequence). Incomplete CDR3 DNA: TGTGCCAGCAGCCTAAGGAGGACAGTGGCTAATGAAAAA. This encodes CASSLRRTVANEK. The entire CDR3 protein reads CASSLRRTVANEKLFF.

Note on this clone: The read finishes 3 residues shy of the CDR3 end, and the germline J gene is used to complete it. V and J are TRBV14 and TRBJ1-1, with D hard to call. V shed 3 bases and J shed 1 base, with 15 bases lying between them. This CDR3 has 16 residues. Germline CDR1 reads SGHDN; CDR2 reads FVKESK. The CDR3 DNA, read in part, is TGTGCCAGCAGCCAGGCGGCTAGCTGGGAGAACACTGAA. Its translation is CASSQAASWENTE. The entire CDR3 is CASSQAASWENTEAFF.

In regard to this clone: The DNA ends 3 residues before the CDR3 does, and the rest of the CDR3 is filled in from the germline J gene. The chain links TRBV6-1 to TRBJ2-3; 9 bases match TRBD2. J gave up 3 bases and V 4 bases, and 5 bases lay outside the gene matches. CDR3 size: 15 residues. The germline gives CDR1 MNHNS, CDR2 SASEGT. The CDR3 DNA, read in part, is TGTGCCAGCAGTGCCCTAGCGGGGTTTACAGATACG. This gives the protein CASSALAGFTDT. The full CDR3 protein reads CASSALAGFTDTQYF.

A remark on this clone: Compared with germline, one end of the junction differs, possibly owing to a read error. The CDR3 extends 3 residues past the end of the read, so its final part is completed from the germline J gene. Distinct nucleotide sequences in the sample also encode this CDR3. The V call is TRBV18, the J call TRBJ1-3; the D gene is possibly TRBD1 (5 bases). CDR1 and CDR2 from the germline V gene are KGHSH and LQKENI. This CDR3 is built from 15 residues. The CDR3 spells CASSPAGTSRNTIYF. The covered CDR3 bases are TGTGCCAGCTCACCCGCCGGGACTTCGCGAAACACT.

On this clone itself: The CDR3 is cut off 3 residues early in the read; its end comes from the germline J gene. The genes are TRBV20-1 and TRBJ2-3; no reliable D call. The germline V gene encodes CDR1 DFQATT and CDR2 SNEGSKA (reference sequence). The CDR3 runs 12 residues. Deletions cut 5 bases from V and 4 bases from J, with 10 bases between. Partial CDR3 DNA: TGCAGTGCTCCTAATGCGGCAGATACG. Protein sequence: CSAPNAADT. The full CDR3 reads CSAPNAADTQYF.

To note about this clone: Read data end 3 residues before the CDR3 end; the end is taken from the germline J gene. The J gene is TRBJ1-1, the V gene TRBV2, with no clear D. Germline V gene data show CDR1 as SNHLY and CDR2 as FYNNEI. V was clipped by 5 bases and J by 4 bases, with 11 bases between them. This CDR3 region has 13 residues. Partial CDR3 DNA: TGTGCCAGCAGTCGGGGAGAGGGCACTGAA. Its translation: CASSRGEGTE. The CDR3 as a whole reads CASSRGEGTEAFF.

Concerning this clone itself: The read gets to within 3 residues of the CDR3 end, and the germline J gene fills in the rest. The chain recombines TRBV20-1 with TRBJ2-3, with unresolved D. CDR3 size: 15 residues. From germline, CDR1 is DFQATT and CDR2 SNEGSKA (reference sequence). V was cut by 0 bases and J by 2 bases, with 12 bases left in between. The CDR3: CSAREYAAYTDTQYF. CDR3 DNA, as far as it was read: TGCAGTGCTAGAGAATATGCGGCTTACACAGATACG.

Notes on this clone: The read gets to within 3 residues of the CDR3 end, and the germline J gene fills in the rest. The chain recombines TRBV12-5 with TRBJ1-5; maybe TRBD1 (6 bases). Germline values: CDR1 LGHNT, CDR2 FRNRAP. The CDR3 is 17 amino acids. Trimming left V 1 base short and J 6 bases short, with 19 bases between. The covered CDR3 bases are TGTGCTAGTGGTTTGGACCACACAGGGCCTAATGCTCAGCCC. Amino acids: CASGLDHTGPNAQP. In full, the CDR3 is CASGLDHTGPNAQPQHF.

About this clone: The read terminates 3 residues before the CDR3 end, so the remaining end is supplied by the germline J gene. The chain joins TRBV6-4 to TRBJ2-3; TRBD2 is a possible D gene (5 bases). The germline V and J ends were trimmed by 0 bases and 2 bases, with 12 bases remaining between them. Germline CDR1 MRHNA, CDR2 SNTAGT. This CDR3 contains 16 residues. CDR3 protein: CASSDSASRNTDTQYF. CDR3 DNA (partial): TGTGCCAGCAGTGACTCGGCTAGCAGAAACACAGATACG.

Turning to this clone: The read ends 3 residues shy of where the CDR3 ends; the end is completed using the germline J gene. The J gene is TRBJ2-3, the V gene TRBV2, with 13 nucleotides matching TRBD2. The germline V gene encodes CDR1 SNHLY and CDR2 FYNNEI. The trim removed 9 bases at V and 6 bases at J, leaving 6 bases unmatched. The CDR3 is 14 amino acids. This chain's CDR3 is CASTSGGAEDTQYF. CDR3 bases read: TGTGCCAGTACTAGCGGGGGGGCAGAGGATACG.